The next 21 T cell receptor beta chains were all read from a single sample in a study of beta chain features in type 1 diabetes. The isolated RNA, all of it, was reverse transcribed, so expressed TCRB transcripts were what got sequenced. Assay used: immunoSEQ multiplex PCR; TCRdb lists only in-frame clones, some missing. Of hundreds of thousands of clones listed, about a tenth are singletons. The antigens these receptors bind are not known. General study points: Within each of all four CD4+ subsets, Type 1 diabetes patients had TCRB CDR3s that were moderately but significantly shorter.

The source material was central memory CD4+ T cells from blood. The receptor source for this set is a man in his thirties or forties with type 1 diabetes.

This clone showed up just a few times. CDR3 DNA: TGTGCCAGCAGTGTCGGACAGGGTAAAGCAACTAATGAAAAACTGTTTTTT. This gives the protein CASSVGQGKATNEKLFF. The chain carries TRBV25-1 and TRBJ1-4, with 8 bases fitting TRBD1. The CDR3 loop spans 17 amino acids. Looked up from germline, CDR1 is MGHDK and CDR2 is SYGVNS. Trimming at V came to 4 bases and at J to 0 bases, leaving 7 bases not matched to a gene.

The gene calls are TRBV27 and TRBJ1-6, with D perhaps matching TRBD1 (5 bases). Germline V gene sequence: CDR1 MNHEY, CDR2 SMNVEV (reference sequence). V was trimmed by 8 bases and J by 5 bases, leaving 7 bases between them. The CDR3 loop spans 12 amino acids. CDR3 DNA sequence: TGTGCCAGCGGGGACCATAATTCACCCCTCCACTTT. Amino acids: CASGDHNSPLHF.

As DNA, the CDR3 is TGTGCCAGCAGACTAACCAGGGACTACGAGCAGTACTTC. This translates into CASRLTRDYEQYF. The chain combines TRBV7-2 with TRBJ2-7; D possibly corresponds to TRBD1 (5 bases). The V gene lost 6 bases and the J gene lost 3 bases, with 12 bases spanning the gap. CDR1 and CDR2 from the germline V gene are SGHTA and FQGNSA. The CDR3 length is 13 residues.

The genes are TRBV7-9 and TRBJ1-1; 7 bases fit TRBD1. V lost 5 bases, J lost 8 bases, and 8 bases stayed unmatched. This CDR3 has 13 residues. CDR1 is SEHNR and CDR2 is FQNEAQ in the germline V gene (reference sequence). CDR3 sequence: CASSRLKDREAFF. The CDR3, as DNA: TGTGCCAGCAGCCGACTGAAGGACAGGGAAGCTTTCTTT.

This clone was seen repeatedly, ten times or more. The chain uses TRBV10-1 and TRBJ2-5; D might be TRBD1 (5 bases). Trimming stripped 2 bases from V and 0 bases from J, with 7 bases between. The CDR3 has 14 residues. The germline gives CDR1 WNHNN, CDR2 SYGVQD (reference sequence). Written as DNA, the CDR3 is TGCGCCAGCAGTGAGGGACACCACCAAGAGACCCAGTACTTC. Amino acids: CASSEGHHQETQYF.

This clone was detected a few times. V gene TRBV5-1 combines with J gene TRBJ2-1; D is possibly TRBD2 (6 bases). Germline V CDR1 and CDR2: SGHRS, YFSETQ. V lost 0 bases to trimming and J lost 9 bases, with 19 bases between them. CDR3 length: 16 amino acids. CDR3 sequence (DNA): TGCGCCAGCAGCTTGGCCCCGTCAGGCGACGGGGGTGAGCAGTTCTTC. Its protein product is CASSLAPSGDGGEQFF.

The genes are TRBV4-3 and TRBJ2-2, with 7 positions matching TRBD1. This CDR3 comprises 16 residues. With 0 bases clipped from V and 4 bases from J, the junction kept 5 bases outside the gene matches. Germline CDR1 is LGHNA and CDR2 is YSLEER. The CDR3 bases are TGCGCCAGCAGCCAAGAAGGGGGCACAGTCACCGGGGAGCTGTTTTTT. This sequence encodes CASSQEGGTVTGELFF.

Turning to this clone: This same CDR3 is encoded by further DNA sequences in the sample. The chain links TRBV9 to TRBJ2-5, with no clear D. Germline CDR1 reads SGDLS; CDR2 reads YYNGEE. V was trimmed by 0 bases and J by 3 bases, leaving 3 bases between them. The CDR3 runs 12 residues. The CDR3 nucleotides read TGTGCCAGCAGCGTAGGGGAAGAGACCCAGTACTTC. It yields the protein CASSVGEETQYF. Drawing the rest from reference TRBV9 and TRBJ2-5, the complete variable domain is DSGVTQTPKHLITATGQRVTLRCSPRSGDLSVYWYQQSLDQGLQFLIQYYNGEERAKGNILERFSAQQFPDLHSELNLSSLELGDSALYFCASSVGEETQYFGPGTRLLVL.

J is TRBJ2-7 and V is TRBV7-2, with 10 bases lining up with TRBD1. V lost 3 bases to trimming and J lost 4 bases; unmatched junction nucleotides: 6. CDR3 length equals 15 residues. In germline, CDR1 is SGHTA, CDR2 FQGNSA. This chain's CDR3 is CASSFIAGQGYEQYF. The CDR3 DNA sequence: TGTGCCAGCAGCTTCATAGCGGGACAGGGGTACGAGCAGTACTTC.

CDR3 DNA sequence: TGCGCCAGCAGCCTGGGACAAACTGTCTACAATGAGCAGTTCTTC. This translates into CASSLGQTVYNEQFF. V is TRBV4-3 and J is TRBJ2-1; D possibly corresponds to TRBD1 (6 bases). Germline assignment: CDR1 LGHNA and CDR2 YSLEER. Trimming pared 4 bases from V and 3 bases from J, leaving 13 bases between. This CDR3 contains 15 residues.

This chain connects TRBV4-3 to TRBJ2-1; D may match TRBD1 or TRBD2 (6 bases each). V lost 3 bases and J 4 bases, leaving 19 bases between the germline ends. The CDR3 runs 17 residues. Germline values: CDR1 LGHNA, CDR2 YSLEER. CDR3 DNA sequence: TGCGCCAGCAGCCAGGCCTGGGACTCAGGGGCTTACAATGAGCAGTTCTTC. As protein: CASSQAWDSGAYNEQFF.

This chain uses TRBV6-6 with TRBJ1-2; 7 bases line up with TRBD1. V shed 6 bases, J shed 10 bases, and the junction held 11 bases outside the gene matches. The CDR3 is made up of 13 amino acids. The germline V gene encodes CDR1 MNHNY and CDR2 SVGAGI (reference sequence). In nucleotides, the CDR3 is TGTGCCAGCAGCCCGTGGACAGGTGACGCCTACACCTTC. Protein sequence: CASSPWTGDAYTF.

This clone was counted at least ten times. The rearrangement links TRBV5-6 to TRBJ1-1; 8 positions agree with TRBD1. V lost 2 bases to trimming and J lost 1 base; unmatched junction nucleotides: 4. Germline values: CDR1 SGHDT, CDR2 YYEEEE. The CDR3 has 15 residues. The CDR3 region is CASSFTGGENTEAFF. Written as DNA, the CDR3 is TGTGCCAGCAGCTTTACAGGGGGAGAGAACACTGAAGCTTTCTTT.

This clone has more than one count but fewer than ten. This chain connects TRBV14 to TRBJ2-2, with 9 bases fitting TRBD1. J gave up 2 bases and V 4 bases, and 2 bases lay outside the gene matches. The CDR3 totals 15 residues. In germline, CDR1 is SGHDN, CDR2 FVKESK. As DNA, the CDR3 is TGTGCCAGCAGCCTGGGACAGGGAAACACCGGGGAGCTGTTTTTT. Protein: CASSLGQGNTGELFF.

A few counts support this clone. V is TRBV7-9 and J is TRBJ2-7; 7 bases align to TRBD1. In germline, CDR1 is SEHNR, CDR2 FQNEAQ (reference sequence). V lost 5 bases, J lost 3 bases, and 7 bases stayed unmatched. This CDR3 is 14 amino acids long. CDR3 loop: CASSPRQGNYEQYF. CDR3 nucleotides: TGTGCCAGCAGCCCTCGACAGGGAAACTACGAGCAGTACTTC.

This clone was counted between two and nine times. Here the CDR3 reads CASSPSPGTGTLSDTQYF. CDR3 coding DNA: TGTGCCAGCAGCCCCAGCCCCGGGACAGGGACGCTCTCAGATACGCAGTATTTT. The chain links TRBV27 to TRBJ2-3; TRBD1 matches 9 bases. This CDR3 has 18 amino acids. With 6 bases clipped from V and 4 bases from J, the junction kept 17 bases outside the gene matches. Germline V CDR1 and CDR2: MNHEY, SMNVEV (reference sequence).

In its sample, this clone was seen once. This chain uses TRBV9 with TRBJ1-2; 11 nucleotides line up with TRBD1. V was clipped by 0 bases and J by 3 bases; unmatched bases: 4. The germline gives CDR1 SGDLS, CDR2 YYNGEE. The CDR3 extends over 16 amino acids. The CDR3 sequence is CASSVGTGGSHYGYTF. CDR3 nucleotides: TGTGCCAGCAGCGTAGGGACAGGGGGCTCCCACTATGGCTACACCTTC. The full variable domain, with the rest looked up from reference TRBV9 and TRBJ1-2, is DSGVTQTPKHLITATGQRVTLRCSPRSGDLSVYWYQQSLDQGLQFLIQYYNGEERAKGNILERFSAQQFPDLHSELNLSSLELGDSALYFCASSVGTGGSHYGYTFGSGTRLTVV.

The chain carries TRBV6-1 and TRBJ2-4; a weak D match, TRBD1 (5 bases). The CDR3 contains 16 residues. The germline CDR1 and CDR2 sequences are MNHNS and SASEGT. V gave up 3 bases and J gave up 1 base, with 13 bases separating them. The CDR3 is CASSDGQGSAKNIQYF. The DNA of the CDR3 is TGTGCCAGCAGTGATGGGCAGGGTTCGGCCAAAAACATTCAGTACTTC.

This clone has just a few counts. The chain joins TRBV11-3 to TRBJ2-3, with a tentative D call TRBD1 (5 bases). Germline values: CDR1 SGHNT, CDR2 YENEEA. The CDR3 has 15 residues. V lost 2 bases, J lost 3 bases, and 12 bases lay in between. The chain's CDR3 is CASSLQGGQTDTQYF. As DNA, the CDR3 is TGTGCCAGCAGCTTACAGGGTGGTCAGACAGATACGCAGTATTTT.

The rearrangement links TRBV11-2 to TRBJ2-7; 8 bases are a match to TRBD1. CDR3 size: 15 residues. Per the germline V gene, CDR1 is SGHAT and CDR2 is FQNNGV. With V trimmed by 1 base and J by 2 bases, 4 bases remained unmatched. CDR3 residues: CASSLGGTGTYEQYF. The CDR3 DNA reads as TGTGCCAGCAGCTTAGGCGGGACAGGTACCTACGAGCAGTACTTC.

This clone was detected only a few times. The CDR3 loop reads CASKQGGSIQYF. The CDR3, as DNA: TGTGCCAGTAAACAGGGGGGGAGCATTCAGTACTTC. The chain carries TRBV19 and TRBJ2-4, with D perhaps TRBD1 (8 bases). V gave up 7 bases and J gave up 9 bases, with 13 bases separating them. CDR1 is LNHDA, CDR2 SQIVND, per germline (reference sequence). CDR3 length equals 12 residues.